This T cell receptor beta chain was recorded in a study of shared clonotypes between healthy human individuals. The study's findings and limits: Clonotype sharing across donors was expected to vary with sequencing depth.

This clone was recorded once. Antigen: not known. In the study's own analysis: Junction-only sequences without quality scores were provided by ImmunoSEQ, so filtering was different. Measured with immunoSEQ multiplex PCR; TCRdb has only the in-frame clones, and not every one. The D gene and trimming were derived from the DNA, and the V and J assignments and clone size from that table. The data contain over 400,000 clones, 81% of them singletons. The receptor was derived from a woman aged 40 to 50 in good health. Some clones in this sample may be carry-over from other donors' samples. The sequenced sample was PBMCs.

The CDR3 region has the DNA TGTGCCAGCTCACCACGGTCGACTAGCGGGGCCGACACAGATACGCAGTATTTT. Translation: CASSPRSTSGADTDTQYF. This chain connects TRBV18 to TRBJ2-3; TRBD2 agrees at 11 bases. This CDR3 contains 18 residues. Germline V gene data show CDR1 as KGHSH and CDR2 as LQKENI. After removal of 1 base from V and 2 bases from J, the junction contained 8 bases not matched to a gene. The full variable domain, in which reference TRBV18 and TRBJ2-3 provide the parts outside the CDR3, is NAGVMQNPRHLVRRRGQEARLRCSPMKGHSHVYWYRQLPEEGLKFMVYLQKENIIDESGMPKERFSAEFPKEGPSILRIQQVVRGDSAAYFCASSPRSTSGADTDTQYFGPGTRLTVL.